The rows below give T cell receptor beta chains drawn from one sample of a study of CD8 T cells in ankylosing spondylitis. In TCRdb, the 5' RACE reads were re-called with MiXCR into one record per CDR3 protein. The sample holds fewer than 500,000 distinct CDR3 sequences; around 20% are singletons and the top ten take roughly 16%. Material for sequencing was blood, either unsorted or a sorted T cell fraction (not recorded which). The receptors were sampled from a male donor with ankylosing spondylitis. The CDR3 runs from the conserved cysteine through the conserved F or W. D genes are given only for firm matches. Clone size is given for some rows only: seen once, a few or many times, or a class if the clone is expanded.

J | size | V | D | DNA | CDR3
TRBJ1-1 | few | TRBV7-2 | NA | TGTGCCAGCAGCTTATTCGGCAAGGTCGCTTTCTTT | CASSLFGKVAFF
TRBJ2-1 | many | TRBV12-3/TRBV12-4 | NA | TGTGCCAGCAGATTGAGCTCCTACAATGAGCAGTTCTTC | CASRLSSYNEQFF
TRBJ2-1 | few | TRBV15 | TRBD1 | TGTGCCACCAGCTCCCCCGGGACAGGGGGTGGCAATGAGCAGTTCTTC | CATSSPGTGGGNEQFF
TRBJ2-7 | few | TRBV27 | NA | TGTGCCAGCAGTTTACGCCCAGAAACAGGGAAGAAGGCCGAGCAGTACTTC | CASSLRPETGKKAEQYF
TRBJ1-5 | few | TRBV12-3/TRBV12-4 | NA | TGTGCCAGCAGTCTGGGGTTTTACCAGCCCCAGCATTTT | CASSLGFYQPQHF
TRBJ1-5 | NA | TRBV2 | NA | TGTGCCAGCACTGGTGGGGTTCAGCCCCAGCATTTT | CASTGGVQPQHF
TRBJ1-1 | NA | TRBV4-1 | NA | TGCGCCAGCAGCCCCAGGACGGCGTTGGTGGGAAGCACTGAAGCTTTCTTT | CASSPRTALVGSTEAFF
TRBJ1-4 | few | TRBV21-1 | NA | NA | CASKGLGIMKNCFF
TRBJ2-2 | NA | TRBV3-1 | TRBD2 | TGTGCCAGCAGCCCCCAAGCGGGAGGGAGCACCGGGGAGCTGTTTTTT | CASSPQAGGSTGELFF
TRBJ2-3 | few | TRBV20-1 | NA | TGCAGTGCTAGAGCACTCCCGTCCCCCACAGATACGCAGTATTTT | CSARALPSPTDTQYF
TRBJ1-1 | NA | TRBV7-3 | NA | TGTGCCAGCAGAGGCTCACCGAACACTGAAGCTTTCTTT | CASRGSPNTEAFF
TRBJ1-2 | NA | TRBV7-9 | NA | TGTGCCAGCAGCCCTCGACAGAACCTCTATGGCTACACCTTC | CASSPRQNLYGYTF
TRBJ2-7 | few | TRBV6-5 | TRBD2 | TGTGCCAGCAGTTTTTTCCTAGCGGGAGGAAGCTCCTACGAGCAGTACTTC | CASSFFLAGGSSYEQYF
TRBJ2-7 | NA | TRBV3-1 | NA | TGTGCCAGCAGCCCCCGGGCCGGGCGAACCTACGAGCAGTACTTC | CASSPRAGRTYEQYF
TRBJ2-7 | few | TRBV30 | NA | TGTGCCTGGAGACGGGAGTACGAGCAGTACTTC | CAWRREYEQYF
TRBJ2-2 | few | TRBV29-1 | TRBD2 | TGCAGCGTTGTAGGGAGGGTCACCGGGGAGCTGTTTTTT | CSVVGRVTGELFF
TRBJ1-4 | few | TRBV4-1 | TRBD1 | TGCGCCAGCAGCCAAGACGGACAGGGGAACGAAAAACTGTTTTTT | CASSQDGQGNEKLFF
TRBJ2-3 | NA | TRBV20-1 | TRBD2 | TGCAGTGTCGGGGGAGGGCTGGGGACAGATACGCAGTATTTT | CSVGGGLGTDTQYF
TRBJ2-7 | NA | TRBV10-3 | TRBD1 | TGTGCCAGCACGGCGGCGAACAGGGGCTTATACGAGCAGTACTTC | CASTAANRGLYEQYF
TRBJ2-1 | NA | TRBV3-1 | TRBD2 | TGTGCCAGCAGCCAAGATCCGTCTAGCGGTACCTACAATGAGCAGTTCTTC | CASSQDPSSGTYNEQFF
TRBJ1-1 | few | TRBV7-3 | NA | TGTGCCAGCAGCGACGCCACGAACACTGAAGCTTTCTTT | CASSDATNTEAFF
TRBJ1-6 | few | TRBV24-1 | NA | TGTGCCACCTCCGACAGAAATAATTCACCCCTCCACTTT | CATSDRNNSPLHF
TRBJ2-2 | many | TRBV28 | TRBD1 | TGTGCCAGCAGTTTCAGGACAGGTTTTTTCACCGGGGAGCTGTTTTTT | CASSFRTGFFTGELFF
TRBJ2-7 | NA | TRBV10-3 | TRBD1 | TGTGCCATCAGTGAACAGGACAGGGGCCCCTACGAGCAGTACTTC | CAISEQDRGPYEQYF
TRBJ2-7 | NA | TRBV7-8 | TRBD1 | TGTGCCAGCAGCCACGGACCGGGACAGAGGCCCTACGAGCAGTACTTC | CASSHGPGQRPYEQYF